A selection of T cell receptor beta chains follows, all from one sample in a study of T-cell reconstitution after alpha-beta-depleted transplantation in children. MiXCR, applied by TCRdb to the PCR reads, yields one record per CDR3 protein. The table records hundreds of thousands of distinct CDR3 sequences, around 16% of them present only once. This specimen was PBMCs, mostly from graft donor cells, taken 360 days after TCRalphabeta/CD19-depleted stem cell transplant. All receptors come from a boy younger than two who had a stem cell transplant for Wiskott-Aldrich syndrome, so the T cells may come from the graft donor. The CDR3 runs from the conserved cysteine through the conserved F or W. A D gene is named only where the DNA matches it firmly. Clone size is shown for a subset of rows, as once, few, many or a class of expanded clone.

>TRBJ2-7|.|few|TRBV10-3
CAIRGDSYEQYF
TGTGCCATCAGGGGGGACTCCTACGAGCAGTACTTC
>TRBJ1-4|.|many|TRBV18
CASSPWRNEKLFF
TGTGCCAGCTCACCATGGCGAAATGAAAAACTGTTTTTT
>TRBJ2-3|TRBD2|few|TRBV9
CASSTRGGTQYF
TGTGCCAGCAGCACTCGGGGGGGTACGCAGTATTTT
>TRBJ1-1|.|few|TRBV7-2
CASSPVVGRNTEAFF
TGTGCCAGCAGCCCGGTAGTAGGGAGGAACACTGAAGCTTTCTTT
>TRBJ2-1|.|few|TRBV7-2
CASSSKGPRANEQFF
TGTGCCAGCAGTTCCAAGGGTCCGCGTGCCAATGAGCAGTTCTTC
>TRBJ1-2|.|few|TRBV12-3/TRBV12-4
CASSIGDPRNYGYTF
TGTGCCAGCAGTATCGGGGACCCCCGTAACTATGGCTACACCTTC
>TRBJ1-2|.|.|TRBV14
CASSQERNRFNYGYTF
TGTGCCAGCAGCCAAGAACGCAACCGATTTAACTATGGCTACACCTTC
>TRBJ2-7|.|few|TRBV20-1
CSARGSLFYEQYF
TGCAGTGCTAGGGGGTCTCTATTCTACGAGCAGTACTTC
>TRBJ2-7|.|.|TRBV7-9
CASSIGTDPYEQYF
TGTGCCAGCAGCATTGGGACCGATCCCTACGAGCAGTACTTC
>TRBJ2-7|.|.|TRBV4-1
CASSQVRGSLQEQYF
TGCGCCAGCAGCCAAGTTAGGGGGAGTCTGCAAGAGCAGTACTTC
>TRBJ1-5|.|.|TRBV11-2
CASSIRFQGSSNQPQHF
TGTGCCAGCAGCATTAGATTCCAGGGGAGTAGCAATCAGCCCCAGCATTTT
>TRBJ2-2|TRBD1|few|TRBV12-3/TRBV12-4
CASSFRTGPNTGELFF
TGTGCCAGCAGTTTCAGGACAGGACCGAACACCGGGGAGCTGTTTTTT
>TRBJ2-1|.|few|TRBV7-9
CASSTGSGVHNEQFF
TGTGCCAGCAGTACGGGAAGCGGAGTTCACAATGAGCAGTTCTTC
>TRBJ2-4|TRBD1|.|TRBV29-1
CSVADRGTKNIQYF
TGCAGCGTCGCGGACAGGGGAACCAAAAACATTCAGTACTTC
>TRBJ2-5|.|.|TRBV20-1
CSALRATQETQYF
TGCAGTGCCCTTAGGGCTACCCAAGAGACCCAGTACTTC
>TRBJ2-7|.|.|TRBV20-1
CSARDRLAYSQYEQYF
TGCAGTGCTAGAGATAGGCTAGCTTATTCTCAATACGAGCAGTACTTC
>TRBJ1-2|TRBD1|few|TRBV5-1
CASSAEGARGYTF
TGCGCCAGCAGCGCTGAGGGGGCGAGGGGCTACACCTTC
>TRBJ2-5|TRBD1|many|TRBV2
CASRSDRNRGTETQYF
TGTGCCAGCAGGTCCGACCGTAACAGGGGGACGGAGACCCAGTACTTC
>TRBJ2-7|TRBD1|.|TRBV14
CASSQAGGRYEQYF
TGTGCCAGCAGCCAGGCAGGGGGCCGGTACGAGCAGTACTTC
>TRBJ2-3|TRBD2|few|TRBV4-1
CASSQQRGGRTDTQYF
TGCGCCAGCAGCCAGCAGCGGGGGGGCCGGACAGATACGCAGTATTTT
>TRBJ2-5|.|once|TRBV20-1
CSARDVRDQETQYF
TGCAGTGCTAGAGATGTCAGAGACCAAGAGACCCAGTACTTC
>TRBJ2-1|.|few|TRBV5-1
CASRRVYDVNEQFF
TGCGCCAGCAGGCGCGTCTACGACGTGAATGAGCAGTTCTTC
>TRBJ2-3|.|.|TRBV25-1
CASSSVSDTQYF
TGTGCCAGCAGTTCTGTGTCAGATACGCAGTATTTT
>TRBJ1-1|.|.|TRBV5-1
CASSLGVGLKDTEAFF
TGCGCCAGCAGCTTGGGGGTGGGGCTCAAGGACACTGAAGCTTTCTTT
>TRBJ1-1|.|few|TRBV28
CASSFSFRATEAFF
TGTGCCAGCAGTTTCTCGTTCCGGGCGACTGAAGCTTTCTTT
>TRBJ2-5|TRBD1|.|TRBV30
CAWSVDRAYQETQYF
TGTGCCTGGAGTGTGGACAGGGCGTACCAAGAGACCCAGTACTTC
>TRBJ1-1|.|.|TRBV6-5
CASSYSKGLGNTEAFF
TGTGCCAGCAGTTACTCGAAGGGGTTGGGGAACACTGAAGCTTTCTTT
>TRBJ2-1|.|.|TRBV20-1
CSARDGDFSYNEQFF
TGCAGTGCTAGAGATGGGGACTTTTCCTACAATGAGCAGTTCTTC
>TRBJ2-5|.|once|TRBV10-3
CAIGRETQYF
TGTGCCATAGGCCGGGAGACCCAGTACTTC
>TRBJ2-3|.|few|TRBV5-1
CASSQPDSASSTDTQYF
TGCGCCAGCAGCCAACCGGACAGTGCGTCTAGCACAGATACGCAGTATTTT
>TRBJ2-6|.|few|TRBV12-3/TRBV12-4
CASSLRGAGANVLTF
TGTGCCAGCAGTTTAAGAGGGGCTGGGGCCAACGTCCTGACTTTC
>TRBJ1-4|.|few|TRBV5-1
CASSLRSDNEKLFF
TGCGCCAGCAGCTTAAGGTCGGATAATGAAAAACTGTTTTTT
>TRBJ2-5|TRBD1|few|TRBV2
CARDRGGETQYF
TGTGCCAGGGACAGGGGTGGGGAGACCCAGTACTTC
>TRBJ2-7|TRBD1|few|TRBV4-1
CASSQLDRGGYEQYF
TGCGCCAGCAGCCAATTGGACAGGGGTGGATACGAGCAGTACTTC
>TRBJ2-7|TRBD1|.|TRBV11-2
CASSLISGTGPYEQYF
TGTGCCAGCAGCTTAATAAGCGGGACAGGGCCCTACGAGCAGTACTTC
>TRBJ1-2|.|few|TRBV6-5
CASSYRGGALLNGYTF
TGTGCCAGCAGTTACCGAGGGGGGGCTTTGCTTAATGGCTACACCTTC
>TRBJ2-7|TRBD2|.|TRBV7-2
CASSPASGSYEQYF
TGTGCCAGCAGCCCTGCTAGCGGCTCCTACGAGCAGTACTTC
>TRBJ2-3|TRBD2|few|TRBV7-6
CASSILAGGGTDTQYF
TGTGCCAGCAGCATTCTAGCGGGGGGGGGCACAGATACGCAGTATTTT
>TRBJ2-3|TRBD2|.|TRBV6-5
CASSYASGRADTQYF
TGTGCCAGCAGTTACGCTAGCGGGAGAGCAGATACGCAGTATTTT
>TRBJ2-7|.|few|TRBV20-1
CSASSQTKGAYEQYF
TGCAGTGCTAGCTCTCAGACCAAGGGGGCCTACGAGCAGTACTTC
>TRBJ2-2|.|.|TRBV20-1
CSAVLGGELFF
TGCAGTGCAGTACTTGGCGGGGAGCTGTTTTTT
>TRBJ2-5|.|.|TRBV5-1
CASTRGPPGETQYF
TGCGCCAGCACCCGGGGCCCGCCCGGGGAGACCCAGTACTTC
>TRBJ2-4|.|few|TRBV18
CASSPGAGNIQYF
TGTGCCAGCTCACCAGGTGCAGGCAACATTCAGTACTTC
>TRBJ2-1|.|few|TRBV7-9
CASSSRQIKDSYNEQFF
TGTGCCAGCAGCTCTAGACAGATTAAGGACTCATACAATGAGCAGTTCTTC
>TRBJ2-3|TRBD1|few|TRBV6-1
CASSQLRATGADTQYF
TGTGCCAGCAGTCAACTCAGGGCCACAGGGGCAGATACGCAGTATTTT
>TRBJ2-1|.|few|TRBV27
CASSSIVPGSTSYNEQFF
TGTGCCAGCAGCTCCATCGTCCCCGGGAGTACCTCCTACAATGAGCAGTTCTTC
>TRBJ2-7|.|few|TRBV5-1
CASSFALGQVWGEQYF
TGCGCCAGCAGCTTTGCCCTAGGTCAGGTCTGGGGCGAGCAGTACTTC
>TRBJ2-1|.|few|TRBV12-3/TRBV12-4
CASTLKMGEQFF
TGTGCCAGCACCCTAAAGATGGGTGAGCAGTTCTTC
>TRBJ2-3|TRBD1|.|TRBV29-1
CSVGQGWGTDTQYF
TGCAGCGTAGGACAGGGATGGGGCACAGATACGCAGTATTTT
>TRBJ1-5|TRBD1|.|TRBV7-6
CASSIVPGQGSNQPQHF
TGTGCCAGCAGCATCGTCCCGGGACAGGGAAGCAATCAGCCCCAGCATTTT
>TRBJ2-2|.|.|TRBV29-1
CSVEAPGEELFF
TGCAGCGTTGAGGCCCCAGGGGAGGAGCTGTTTTTT
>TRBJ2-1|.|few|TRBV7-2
CASSLGRGHNEQFF
TGTGCCAGCAGCTTAGGCCGGGGACACAATGAGCAGTTCTTC
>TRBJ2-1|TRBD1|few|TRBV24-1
CATEDTGVYNEQFF
TGTGCCACCGAAGACACAGGGGTTTACAATGAGCAGTTCTTC
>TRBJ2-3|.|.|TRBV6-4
CASSGSIPGATTDTQYF
TGTGCCAGCAGTGGGTCTATACCGGGGGCCACGACAGATACGCAGTATTTT